The rows below give T cell receptor beta chains drawn from one sample of a study of blood T cell repertoires in COVID-19. Sequencing was performed with immunoSEQ multiplex PCR; in TCRdb, only in-frame clones are kept and a portion is missing. This table holds about 35,000 clones, roughly four fifths found once. What was sequenced was peripheral blood. The source is a man between 45 and 60 years old with acute or convalescent COVID-19. Both conserved end residues are part of each CDR3. A D gene is named only where the DNA matches it firmly. Not every row has a clone size; where given, it reads once, few, many or a size class.

j_call d_call v_call clone_size cdr3_aa cdr3_nt
TRBJ2-2 - TRBV6-5 - CASRRAETGELFF TGTGCCAGCAGGAGGGCCGAAACCGGGGAGCTGTTTTTT
TRBJ1-5 - TRBV18 - CASSVMPTRILTGQPQHF TGTGCCAGCTCCGTCATGCCGACCCGGATCTTAACAGGACAGCCCCAGCATTTT
TRBJ2-7 - TRBV9 - CASSVETGRGEQYF TGTGCCAGCAGCGTAGAGACAGGACGAGGAGAGCAGTACTTC
TRBJ2-5 - TRBV13 - CASSLGVAEGAQYF TGTGCCAGCAGCTTAGGGGTAGCCGAGGGGGCCCAGTACTTC
TRBJ2-1 - TRBV15 - CATSTHPGSRGNEQFF TGTGCCACCAGCACTCACCCCGGTTCCCGGGGCAATGAGCAGTTCTTC
TRBJ2-6 - TRBV5-4 - CASSFYRGASSGANVLTF TGTGCCAGCAGCTTTTATCGGGGGGCTAGCTCTGGGGCCAACGTCCTGACTTTC
TRBJ2-1 - TRBV3-1/TRBV3-2 - CASSQDRDTSSYNEQFF TGTGCCAGCAGCCAAGATCGAGATACGAGCTCCTACAATGAGCAGTTCTTC
TRBJ1-6 - TRBV28 - CASSFRTKPPLHF TGTGCCAGCAGTTTTCGGACAAAGCCACCCCTCCACTTT
TRBJ2-1 - TRBV11-3 - CASSALGQGSYNEQFF TGTGCCAGCAGCGCCCTAGGGCAGGGCTCCTACAATGAGCAGTTCTTC
TRBJ1-3 TRBD1 TRBV4-1 few CASSHPRTGLSSGNTIYF TGCGCCAGCAGCCACCCACGGACAGGCCTGTCTTCTGGAAACACCATATATTTT
TRBJ2-7 TRBD2 TRBV7-3 - CASSLQAGGTYEQYF TGTGCCAGCAGCTTACAGGCGGGGGGAACCTACGAGCAGTACTTC
TRBJ2-2 - TRBV5-8 - CASSLLGRNTGELFF TGTGCCAGCAGCCTTTTGGGGCGCAACACCGGGGAGCTGTTTTTT
TRBJ2-2 - TRBV24-1 - CATSDIQITGELFF TGTGCCACCAGTGATATACAGATCACCGGGGAGCTGTTTTTT
TRBJ2-1 TRBD2 TRBV24-1 - CATSDFTSGSSYNEQFF TGTGCCACCAGTGATTTTACTAGCGGTTCCTCCTACAATGAGCAGTTCTTC
TRBJ2-5 - TRBV19 - CASSIFRGQTQYF TGTGCCAGTAGTATTTTCAGGGGACAGACCCAGTACTTC
TRBJ2-3 TRBD2 TRBV5-1 - CASSLVLAATDTQYF TGCGCCAGCAGCTTGGTACTAGCGGCCACAGATACGCAGTATTTT
TRBJ1-4 - TRBV2 few CASSGGGRYEKLFF TGTGCCAGCAGTGGGGGAGGACGCTATGAAAAACTGTTTTTT
TRBJ2-3 TRBD1 TRBV5-1 - CASSLGDRELDTQYF TGCGCCAGCAGCTTGGGTGACAGGGAGCTAGATACGCAGTATTTT
TRBJ1-3 TRBD1 TRBV4-1 - CASSQERTGGSGNTIYF TGCGCCAGCAGCCAAGAACGGACAGGGGGTTCTGGAAACACCATATATTTT
TRBJ2-1 - TRBV6-6 - CASSWPDNEQFF TGTGCCAGCAGTTGGCCTGACAATGAGCAGTTCTTC
TRBJ2-1 - TRBV7-9 - CASSPDSLQFF TGTGCCAGCAGCCCTGACAGTTTGCAGTTCTTC
TRBJ2-3 - TRBV28 once CASSLQGLSDTQYF TGTGCCAGCAGTTTACAGGGTCTCTCAGATACGCAGTATTTT
TRBJ2-2 TRBD2 TRBV7-2 - CASSLASGKTGELFF TGTGCCAGCAGCTTAGCTAGCGGGAAAACCGGGGAGCTGTTTTTT
TRBJ1-1 - TRBV16 - CASSQGFGGPGAFF TGTGCCAGCAGCCAAGGTTTCGGGGGACCCGGAGCTTTCTTT
TRBJ2-7 - TRBV19 once CASSIAGVSYEQYF TGTGCCAGTAGTATAGCGGGGGTCTCCTACGAGCAGTACTTC
TRBJ1-5 - TRBV5-8 - CASSLGSSFNQPQHF TGTGCCAGCAGCTTGGGGTCCAGTTTCAATCAGCCCCAGCATTTT
TRBJ2-7 TRBD2 TRBV6-5 - CASSYSYVGGSDEQYF TGTGCCAGCAGTTACTCGTATGTGGGAGGGTCCGACGAGCAGTACTTC
TRBJ2-7 - TRBV15 - CATSRAGSHEQYF TGTGCCACCAGCAGAGCCGGGTCCCACGAGCAGTACTTC
TRBJ2-1 - TRBV19 - CASSLLVADSYNEQFF TGTGCCAGTAGTCTCTTGGTGGCGGACTCCTACAATGAGCAGTTCTTC
TRBJ1-3 - TRBV11-2 few CASSPRRAGNTIYF TGTGCCAGCAGCCCTCGGAGAGCCGGAAACACCATATATTTT
TRBJ2-6 - TRBV19 - CASSLERSSGANVLTF TGTGCCAGTAGTCTCGAAAGGAGCTCTGGGGCCAACGTCCTGACTTTC
TRBJ1-5 TRBD1 TRBV19 once CASSTGTGGYQPQHF TGTGCCAGTTCCACCGGGACAGGGGGGTATCAGCCCCAGCATTTT
TRBJ2-1 TRBD2 TRBV28 - CASSLTSAAINEQFF TGTGCCAGCAGTTTAACTAGCGCAGCAATCAATGAGCAGTTCTTC
TRBJ2-1 TRBD2 TRBV5-1 - CASRGTSSYNEQFF TGCGCCAGCAGGGGGACTAGCTCTTACAATGAGCAGTTCTTC
TRBJ2-3 TRBD2 TRBV5-1 - CASSVGLAGVEDTQYF TGCGCCAGCAGCGTGGGACTAGCGGGGGTGGAAGATACGCAGTATTTT
TRBJ1-5 TRBD1 TRBV19 - CASSIEAGGFDQPQHF TGTGCCAGTAGTATTGAGGCAGGGGGCTTTGATCAGCCCCAGCATTTT
TRBJ2-1 - TRBV23-1 once CASSQSGNKQFF TGCGCCAGCAGTCAATCGGGCAACAAGCAGTTCTTC
TRBJ2-5 - TRBV11-2 - CASSLFVGQGQETQYF TGTGCCAGCAGCTTATTTGTGGGGCAGGGCCAAGAGACCCAGTACTTC
TRBJ1-3 - TRBV18 once CASSPNIDSGNTIYF TGTGCCAGCTCACCGAACATTGACTCTGGAAACACCATATATTTT
TRBJ1-1 TRBD1 TRBV11-1 - CASSPSGTGETEAFF TGTGCCAGCAGCCCATCCGGGACAGGGGAGACTGAAGCTTTCTTT
TRBJ2-5 TRBD2 TRBV5-6 - CASSLIGGSGRGETQYF TGTGCCAGCAGCTTGATCGGTGGTAGCGGGAGAGGCGAGACCCAGTACTTC